Presented here are 11 T cell receptor beta chains from one specimen sequenced in a study of technical replicates of blood from several donors. Sequenced by immunoSEQ multiplex PCR; TCRdb stores in-frame clones only, minus some. The profile shows 45,000 to 60,000 clones, about 86% of them singletons. Sample: PBMCs. All receptors come from a human donor in good health. Some clones in this sample may be carry-over from other donors' samples.

V gene TRBV30 combines with J gene TRBJ2-7; 8 bases are a match to TRBD2. The ends lost 3 bases at V and 2 bases at J; junction bases unmatched: 6. CDR3 length equals 14 residues. Per germline, CDR1 GTSNPN and CDR2 SVGIG (reference sequence). The chain's CDR3 is CAWSQPGRAYEQYF. The DNA of the CDR3 is TGTGCCTGGAGCCAACCCGGGAGGGCCTACGAGCAGTACTTC.

This clone is a singleton in its sample. CDR3 sequence reads: CASSLTSDRGDDWNSPLHF. The CDR3 region has the DNA TGCGCCAGCAGCTTGACATCCGACAGGGGGGATGACTGGAATTCACCCCTCCACTTT. The genes are TRBV5-1 and TRBJ1-6; 9 nucleotides align to TRBD1. This CDR3 has 19 residues. The junction had 15 bases not matched to a gene; V was cut back by 1 base and J by 7 bases. Germline values: CDR1 SGHRS, CDR2 YFSETQ.

This rearrangement joins TRBV11-3 to TRBJ2-1; 7 bases fit TRBD2. Germline V lookup: CDR1 SGHNT, CDR2 YENEEA. The CDR3 runs to 15 residues. The J segment lost 4 bases and the V segment lost 4 bases, leaving 7 bases of the junction unmatched. CDR3 nucleotides: TGTGCCAGCAGCTCACGACTAGCCGTATACAATGAGCAGTTCTTC. Translated, it gives CASSSRLAVYNEQFF.

The J gene is TRBJ2-2, the V gene TRBV7-2; 7 bases agree with TRBD1. CDR1 and CDR2 (germline): SGHTA, FQGNSA. This CDR3 has 14 residues. The V gene end was trimmed by 5 bases and the J gene end by 6 bases; junction bases not matched to a gene: 6. CDR3 region: CASSVDRVAGELFF. The CDR3 DNA sequence: TGTGCCAGCAGCGTAGACAGGGTCGCCGGGGAGCTGTTTTTT.

CDR3 DNA: TGTGCCAGCAGCTTAATGGCTGGACAGTACTACGAGCAGTACTTC. Protein sequence: CASSLMAGQYYEQYF. This chain joins TRBV7-3 and TRBJ2-7, with a weak D call TRBD1 (6 bases). The CDR3 is 15 amino acids. The V gene lost 1 base and the J gene lost 3 bases, with 13 bases spanning the gap. Germline loops: CDR1 SGHTA, CDR2 FQGTGA.

The rearrangement links TRBV6-5 to TRBJ1-2; 11 bases line up with TRBD1. The V and J ends lost 6 bases and 4 bases, in that order; junction bases with no gene match: 7. Germline V CDR1 and CDR2: MNHEY, SVGAGI. The CDR3 has 15 amino acids. CDR3: CASSLTGTGGYGYTF. For the CDR3, the DNA is TGTGCCAGCAGCCTCACCGGGACAGGGGGCTATGGCTACACCTTC.

V gene TRBV15 combines with J gene TRBJ2-5, with D perhaps TRBD2 (7 bases). With 8 bases removed from V and 1 base from J, the gap between germline ends came to 11 bases. CDR1 LNHNV and CDR2 YYDKDF come from the germline V gene (reference sequence). The CDR3 consists of 13 residues. CDR3 in DNA: TGTGCCACCGCGGGGGCCGGCCAAGAGACCCAGTACTTC. Encoded protein: CATAGAGQETQYF.

The chain combines TRBV28 with TRBJ2-7; 12 bases are shared with TRBD2. Germline CDR1 is MDHEN and CDR2 is SYDVKM. The CDR3 consists of 14 residues. Trimming cost V 4 bases and J 4 bases; bases outside gene matches: 2. The CDR3 nucleotides are TGTGCCAGCAGTTGGACTAGCGGGACGTACGAGCAGTACTTC. Translation: CASSWTSGTYEQYF.

This chain links TRBV23-1 with TRBJ1-1; D is possibly TRBD1 (6 bases). TRBV23-1 is an open reading frame, and its role is uncertain. The CDR3 has 14 residues. The ends were cut back, 4 bases at V and 0 bases at J, with 9 bases in the middle. In nucleotides, the CDR3 is TGCGCCAGCAGTCCGGACAGTCTGAACACTGAAGCTTTCTTT. Residues: CASSPDSLNTEAFF.

The gene calls are TRBV2 and TRBJ1-2; TRBD1 matches at 9 bases. The CDR3 spans 15 residues. V was pared by 6 bases and J by 4 bases, with 9 bases of the junction left unmatched. Germline V gene lookup returns CDR1 SNHLY and CDR2 FYNNEI. In nucleotides, the CDR3 is TGTGCCAGCAGGAGACCCGGGACAGGGACCTATGGCTACACCTTC. It specifies CASRRPGTGTYGYTF.

This clone was detected only once. The rearrangement joins TRBV6-5 to TRBJ1-4; 9 bases are shared with TRBD1. The trim removed 6 bases at V and 8 bases at J, leaving 10 bases unmatched. The germline gives CDR1 MNHEY, CDR2 SVGAGI. The CDR3 runs to 15 residues. Here the CDR3 reads CASRKMTGGKEKLFF. CDR3 bases: TGTGCCAGCAGGAAAATGACAGGGGGGAAAGAAAAACTGTTTTTT.